The following is a T cell receptor (beta chain) sequence with its context. Its target is unknown. These data are taken from a study of Ad26.COV2.S vaccination and SARS-CoV-2 variants. At the level of the study: Vaccine-arm donor from the placebo-controlled COV1001 Ad26.COV2.S trial. General study results and limits: Participants in the vaccine arm had higher spike-specific TCR breadth; placebo recipients had lower. Analyses that measured TCR breadth and depth may have underestimated total T cell responses.

Treatment described: some 20 received Ad26.COV2.S at low or high dose, single or two shots; about 5 received placebo; per-sample allocation not given. Sample collection was performed on day 63 after the first vaccine or placebo injection. Sequenced by immunoSEQ multiplex PCR; TCRdb stores in-frame clones only, minus some. The table has just over 350,000 clones, roughly 85% seen once; the top ten hold about 3.5%. V lost 6 bases and J lost 3; bases outside the gene matches: 4. The CDR3 length is 14 residues. In germline, CDR1 is SGHRS, CDR2 YFSETQ. Specimen: peripheral blood, collected in a trial of Ad26.COV2.S vaccine versus placebo. The chain uses TRBV5-1 and TRBJ2-5; 11 bases line up with TRBD2. This receptor was taken from a person between 18 and 59 years old who received the Ad26.COV2.S COVID-19 vaccine or a placebo. CDR3 amino acids: CASTLAGGEETQYF. The CDR3 DNA is TGCGCCAGCACCCTAGCGGGAGGAGAAGAGACCCAGTACTTC.